The 27 T cell receptor beta chains listed next were all sequenced from one sample in a study of cytomegalovirus exposure and HLA in healthy donors. Some clones are missing from TCRdb's copy, which holds only in-frame ones; the method was immunoSEQ multiplex PCR. This sample yields some 200,000 clones, of which 75% to 95% are seen a single time; 0.8% to 1.2% belongs to the top ten. The sequenced sample consisted of PBMCs. These receptors were obtained from a young woman in good health and CMV-seronegative.

The J gene is TRBJ1-1, the V gene TRBV10-1; D uncertain. Germline-derived CDR1 and CDR2 are WNHNN and SYGVQD (reference sequence). The CDR3 runs 14 residues. Trimming removed 3 bases at V and 3 bases at J, with 11 bases between. The CDR3 region is CASSDAGRDTEAFF. CDR3 DNA: TGCGCCAGCAGTGACGCGGGGAGAGACACTGAAGCTTTCTTT.

V is TRBV7-9 and J is TRBJ2-4; D is unresolved. With 1 base removed from V and 0 bases from J, the gap between germline ends came to 10 bases. Germline values: CDR1 SEHNR, CDR2 FQNEAQ (reference sequence). The CDR3 is 16 residues long. The CDR3 spells CASSLESQLAKNIQYF. In DNA form, the CDR3 reads TGTGCCAGCAGCTTAGAATCCCAACTAGCCAAAAACATTCAGTACTTC. Variable domain in full (rest from reference TRBV7-9 and TRBJ2-4): DTGVSQNPRHKITKRGQNVTFRCDPISEHNRLYWYRQTLGQGPEFLTYFQNEAQLEKSRLLSDRFSAERPKGSFSTLEIQRTEQGDSAMYLCASSLESQLAKNIQYFGAGTRLSVL.

The chain links TRBV7-9 to TRBJ1-1; tentatively, D is TRBD1 (5 bases). This CDR3 region has 16 residues. Germline V CDR1 and CDR2: SEHNR, FQNEAQ (reference sequence). The ends were cut back, 8 bases at V and 3 bases at J, with 22 bases in the middle. The CDR3 bases are TGTGCCAGCCATTCATGGGGCGAACTGAGGCACACTGAAGCTTTCTTT. It is translated as CASHSWGELRHTEAFF.

This chain joins TRBV29-1 and TRBJ2-5; the D gene is possibly TRBD1 (6 bases). CDR1 is SQVTM and CDR2 is ANQGSEA in the germline V gene. The ends were cut back, 6 bases at V and 1 base at J, with 12 bases in the middle. The CDR3 contains 13 residues. The CDR3 region is CSVEQGFQETQYF. Here the CDR3 DNA reads TGCAGCGTGGAACAGGGATTCCAAGAGACCCAGTACTTC.

The chain recombines TRBV19 with TRBJ2-7; 10 bases are a match to TRBD1. Germline assignment: CDR1 LNHDA and CDR2 SQIVND (reference sequence). With 6 bases clipped from V and 3 bases from J, the junction kept 5 bases outside the gene matches. The CDR3 consists of 14 residues. The CDR3 region has the DNA TGTGCCAGTAGCGGGACAGGGGCCTTCTACGAGCAGTACTTC. Residues: CASSGTGAFYEQYF.

This rearrangement joins TRBV15 to TRBJ2-7, with TRBD1 identical over 9 bases. J was trimmed by 2 bases and V by 3 bases; bases with no gene match: 5. The CDR3 totals 15 residues. CDR1 is LNHNV and CDR2 is YYDKDF in the germline V gene (reference sequence). This chain's CDR3 is CATSSPGQGPYEQYF. DNA of the CDR3: TGTGCCACCAGCAGCCCGGGACAGGGACCCTACGAGCAGTACTTC.

The CDR3 spells CASSVPGTSAGEQFF. The CDR3 DNA sequence: TGTGCCAGCAGCGTCCCTGGGACTAGCGCGGGTGAGCAGTTCTTC. The rearrangement joins TRBV9 to TRBJ2-1; 10 bases line up with TRBD2. The CDR3 runs 15 residues. Germline CDR1 SGDLS, CDR2 YYNGEE. Trimming cost V 2 bases and J 9 bases; bases outside gene matches: 8. Full variable domain (missing parts from reference TRBV9 and TRBJ2-1): DSGVTQTPKHLITATGQRVTLRCSPRSGDLSVYWYQQSLDQGLQFLIQYYNGEERAKGNILERFSAQQFPDLHSELNLSSLELGDSALYFCASSVPGTSAGEQFFGPGTRLTVL.

The chain employs TRBV6-1 and TRBJ2-7; TRBD2 matches at 10 bases. Germline V gene data show CDR1 as MNHNS and CDR2 as SASEGT. The V segment lost 3 bases and the J segment 4 bases; nucleotides outside the gene matches: 6. This CDR3 is 15 amino acids long. The CDR3, as DNA: TGTGCCAGCAGTGACTCTAGCGGGAGTAGGTACGAGCAGTACTTC. Protein: CASSDSSGSRYEQYF.

The chain is built from TRBV10-2 and TRBJ2-1, with 10 positions matching TRBD2. CDR3 length: 13 amino acids. V was pared by 5 bases and J by 7 bases, with 2 bases of the junction left unmatched. Looked up from germline, CDR1 is WSHSY and CDR2 is SAAADI. DNA of the CDR3: TGCGCCAGCAGTCCGACTAGCGGGAATGAGCAGTTCTTC. Its translation is CASSPTSGNEQFF.

This chain links TRBV5-1 with TRBJ1-1, with D possibly being TRBD1 (5 bases). The CDR3 consists of 14 residues. V was shortened by 1 base and J by 1 base, with 8 bases between the two germline ends. Per germline, CDR1 SGHRS and CDR2 YFSETQ. The CDR3: CASSLNQGNTEAFF. As DNA, the CDR3 is TGCGCCAGCAGCTTGAACCAGGGGAACACTGAAGCTTTCTTT.

This chain joins TRBV19 and TRBJ2-5, with 7 bases identical to TRBD1. Germline trimming cut 3 bases from V and 1 base from J; bases unmatched to any gene: 11. CDR3 size: 17 residues. The germline V gene encodes CDR1 LNHDA and CDR2 SQIVND (reference sequence). In DNA, the CDR3 is TGTGCCAGTAGTATGGTGGGACAGAATAGGTTCCAAGAGACCCAGTACTTC. This codes for CASSMVGQNRFQETQYF.

This chain connects TRBV9 to TRBJ2-5; weak D call: TRBD2 (5 bases). Deletions cut 0 bases from V and 5 bases from J, with 11 bases between. There are 14 residues in the CDR3. CDR1 and CDR2 (germline): SGDLS, YYNGEE. As DNA, the CDR3 is TGTGCCAGCAGCGTAGGTAGCGCCCGGGAGACCCAGTACTTC. Protein product: CASSVGSARETQYF.

The genes are TRBV6-1 and TRBJ2-7; 7 positions agree with TRBD1. The length of the CDR3 is 15 residues. The junction had 7 bases not matched to a gene; V was cut back by 5 bases and J by 0 bases. Germline V gene sequence: CDR1 MNHNS, CDR2 SASEGT. CDR3 sequence reads: CASSTRGLSSYEQYF. The CDR3 coding sequence is TGTGCCAGCAGTACGAGGGGGCTATCCTCCTACGAGCAGTACTTC.

V gene TRBV19 combines with J gene TRBJ1-5; tentatively, D is TRBD1 (6 bases). Germline CDR1 LNHDA, CDR2 SQIVND (reference sequence). There are 15 residues in the CDR3. Trimming cost V 5 bases and J 4 bases, with 15 bases left between them. The CDR3, as DNA: TGTGCCAGTAGTTTTGGGGGCCGCACAAATCAGCCCCAGCATTTT. Residues: CASSFGGRTNQPQHF.

The gene calls are TRBV5-4 and TRBJ1-5; unclear D gene. CDR3 length: 14 amino acids. The germline V gene encodes CDR1 SGHNT and CDR2 YYREEE (reference sequence). Trimming cost V 4 bases and J 3 bases, with 11 bases left between them. The chain's CDR3 is CASSPHGDNQPQHF. The CDR3 region has the DNA TGTGCCAGCAGCCCGCACGGGGACAATCAGCCCCAGCATTTT. Full variable domain (missing parts from reference TRBV5-4 and TRBJ1-5): ETGVTQSPTHLIKTRGQQVTLRCSSQSGHNTVSWYQQALGQGPQFIFQYYREEENGRGNFPPRFSGLQFPNYSSELNVNALELDDSALYLCASSPHGDNQPQHFGDGTRLSIL.

The chain carries TRBV6-1 and TRBJ2-1, with TRBD2 matching over 10 bases. The length of the CDR3 is 17 residues. J gave up 7 bases and V 2 bases, and 11 bases lay outside the gene matches. The germline CDR1 and CDR2 sequences are MNHNS and SASEGT. In DNA, the CDR3 is TGTGCCAGCAGTGAATTCCCCGGACTAGCGGTTACTAATGAGCAGTTCTTC. Protein sequence: CASSEFPGLAVTNEQFF.

This chain links TRBV7-3 with TRBJ2-1, with D tentatively TRBD2 (6 bases). V was pared by 5 bases and J by 7 bases, with 15 bases between. The germline V gene has CDR1 SGHTA and CDR2 FQGTGA. This CDR3 spans 14 amino acids. The CDR3 reads CASSLLGGENEQFF. The DNA of the CDR3 is TGTGCCAGCAGCCTACTGGGGGGTGAGAATGAGCAGTTCTTC.

This clone was picked up one time. The chain recombines TRBV29-1 with TRBJ2-7; D is perhaps TRBD1 (6 bases). V lost 4 bases and J 6 bases, leaving 22 bases between the germline ends. The germline V gene encodes CDR1 SQVTM and CDR2 ANQGSEA. This CDR3 comprises 15 residues. CDR3 region: CSVGGGGRGAPEQYF. The CDR3 region has the DNA TGCAGCGTTGGAGGGGGTGGCCGGGGAGCTCCCGAGCAGTACTTC.

The chain uses TRBV5-5 and TRBJ2-7; TRBD1 matches at 8 bases. The CDR3 runs 15 residues. V lost 5 bases and J lost 3; bases outside the gene matches: 10. Germline V lookup: CDR1 SGHKS, CDR2 YYEKEE (reference sequence). The CDR3 is CASSSPGQVVYEQYF. The CDR3 DNA follows: TGTGCCAGCAGTTCGCCGGGACAGGTAGTCTACGAGCAGTACTTC.

This clone was detected only once. The V gene is TRBV2, the J gene TRBJ1-2; D possibly corresponds to TRBD1 (5 bases). The ends were cut back, 1 base at V and 4 bases at J, with 16 bases in the middle. Germline V gene data show CDR1 as SNHLY and CDR2 as FYNNEI. The CDR3 contains 16 residues. CDR3: CASSEDSGIGPYGYTF. The CDR3 nucleotides read TGTGCCAGCAGTGAAGATTCAGGGATTGGGCCCTATGGCTACACCTTC.

The V call is TRBV7-3, the J call TRBJ2-7; D ambiguous. Germline lookup yields CDR1 SGHTA and CDR2 FQGTGA. The CDR3 spans 13 residues. Trimming left V 5 bases short and J 1 base short, with 9 bases between. CDR3 coding DNA: TGTGCCAGCAGCCGCCCCGGGTCCTACGAGCAGTACTTC. Translating it yields CASSRPGSYEQYF.

This chain connects TRBV21-1 to TRBJ1-5; the table assigns TRBD1, which was not confirmed against the DNA. TRBV21-1 counts as a pseudogene. The length of the CDR3 is 15 residues. CDR3 region: CASRLGQGGNQPQHF. As DNA, the CDR3 is TGTGCCAGCAGGTTGGGACAGGGCGGCAATCAGCCCCAGCATTTT.

The chain couples TRBV5-1 to TRBJ1-4; 8 bases agree with TRBD1. CDR1 and CDR2 from the germline V gene are SGHRS and YFSETQ. The CDR3 has 14 residues. V dropped 7 bases and J dropped 6; count of bases not matched to a gene: 8. CDR3 DNA sequence: TGCGCCAGCCGACCAGGGGGCCGGGATGAAAAACTGTTTTTT. Its protein is CASRPGGRDEKLFF.

The rearrangement links TRBV30 to TRBJ1-5; 8 nucleotides agree with TRBD1. In germline, CDR1 is GTSNPN, CDR2 SVGIG (reference sequence). The CDR3 sequence is 15 residues long. Trimming took 0 bases from V and 3 from J; bases not matched to a gene: 4. The CDR3 protein is CAWSVGQGNNQPQHF. DNA for the CDR3: TGTGCCTGGAGTGTAGGACAGGGAAACAATCAGCCCCAGCATTTT.

The rearrangement uses TRBV19 and TRBJ2-5, with 16 bases fitting TRBD2. V trimming: 4 bases; J trimming: 4 bases; junction bases outside the gene matches: 3. Germline loops: CDR1 LNHDA, CDR2 SQIVND (reference sequence). This CDR3 is 16 amino acids long. Here the CDR3 reads CASSTGLAGGRETQYF. The CDR3 DNA sequence: TGTGCCAGTAGTACGGGACTAGCGGGAGGGAGAGAGACCCAGTACTTC.

This clone was seen more than once but under ten times. V gene TRBV28 combines with J gene TRBJ2-2; 8 bases map to TRBD2. Germline CDR1 is MDHEN and CDR2 is SYDVKM. CDR3 length: 17 amino acids. V lost 0 bases and J lost 4; bases outside the gene matches: 7. CDR3 sequence reads: CASSLWSGGGVTGELFF. The CDR3 DNA reads as TGTGCCAGCAGTTTATGGTCCGGGGGGGGCGTCACCGGGGAGCTGTTTTTT. The entire variable domain, with the rest obtained from reference TRBV28 and TRBJ2-2, is as follows: DVKVTQSSRYLVKRTGEKVFLECVQDMDHENMFWYRQDPGLGLRLIYFSYDVKMKEKGDIPEGYSVSREKKERFSLILESASTNQTSMYLCASSLWSGGGVTGELFFGEGSRLTVL.

The J gene is TRBJ1-6, the V gene TRBV19, with a possible D match to TRBD1 (6 bases). The V end lost 4 bases, the J end lost 7 bases, and 8 bases lay between the germline ends. The CDR3 has 13 residues. The V gene's germline CDR1 is LNHDA and CDR2 SQIVND (reference sequence). In DNA form, the CDR3 reads TGTGCCAGTAGTAGGGGGCACAATTCACCCCTCCACTTT. Translating it yields CASSRGHNSPLHF.